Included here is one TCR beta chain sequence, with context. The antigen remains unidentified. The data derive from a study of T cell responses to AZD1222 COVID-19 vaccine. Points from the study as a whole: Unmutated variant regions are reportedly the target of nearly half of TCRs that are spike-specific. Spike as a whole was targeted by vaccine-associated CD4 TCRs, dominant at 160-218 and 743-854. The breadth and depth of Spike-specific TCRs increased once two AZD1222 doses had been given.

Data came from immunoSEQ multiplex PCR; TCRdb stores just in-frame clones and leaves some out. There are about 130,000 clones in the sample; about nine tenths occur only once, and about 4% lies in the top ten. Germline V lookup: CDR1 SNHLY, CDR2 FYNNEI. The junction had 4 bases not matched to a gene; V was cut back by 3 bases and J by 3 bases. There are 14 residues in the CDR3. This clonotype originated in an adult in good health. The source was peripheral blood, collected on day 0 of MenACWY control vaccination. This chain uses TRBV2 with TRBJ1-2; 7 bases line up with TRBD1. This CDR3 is CASSETGPHYGYTF. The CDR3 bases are TGTGCCAGCAGTGAGACAGGGCCTCACTATGGCTACACCTTC. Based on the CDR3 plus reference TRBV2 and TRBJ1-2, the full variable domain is EPEVTQTPSHQVTQMGQEVILRCVPISNHLYFYWYRQILGQKVEFLVSFYNNEISEKSEIFDDQFSVERPDGSNFTLKIRSTKLEDSAMYFCASSETGPHYGYTFGSGTRLTVV.